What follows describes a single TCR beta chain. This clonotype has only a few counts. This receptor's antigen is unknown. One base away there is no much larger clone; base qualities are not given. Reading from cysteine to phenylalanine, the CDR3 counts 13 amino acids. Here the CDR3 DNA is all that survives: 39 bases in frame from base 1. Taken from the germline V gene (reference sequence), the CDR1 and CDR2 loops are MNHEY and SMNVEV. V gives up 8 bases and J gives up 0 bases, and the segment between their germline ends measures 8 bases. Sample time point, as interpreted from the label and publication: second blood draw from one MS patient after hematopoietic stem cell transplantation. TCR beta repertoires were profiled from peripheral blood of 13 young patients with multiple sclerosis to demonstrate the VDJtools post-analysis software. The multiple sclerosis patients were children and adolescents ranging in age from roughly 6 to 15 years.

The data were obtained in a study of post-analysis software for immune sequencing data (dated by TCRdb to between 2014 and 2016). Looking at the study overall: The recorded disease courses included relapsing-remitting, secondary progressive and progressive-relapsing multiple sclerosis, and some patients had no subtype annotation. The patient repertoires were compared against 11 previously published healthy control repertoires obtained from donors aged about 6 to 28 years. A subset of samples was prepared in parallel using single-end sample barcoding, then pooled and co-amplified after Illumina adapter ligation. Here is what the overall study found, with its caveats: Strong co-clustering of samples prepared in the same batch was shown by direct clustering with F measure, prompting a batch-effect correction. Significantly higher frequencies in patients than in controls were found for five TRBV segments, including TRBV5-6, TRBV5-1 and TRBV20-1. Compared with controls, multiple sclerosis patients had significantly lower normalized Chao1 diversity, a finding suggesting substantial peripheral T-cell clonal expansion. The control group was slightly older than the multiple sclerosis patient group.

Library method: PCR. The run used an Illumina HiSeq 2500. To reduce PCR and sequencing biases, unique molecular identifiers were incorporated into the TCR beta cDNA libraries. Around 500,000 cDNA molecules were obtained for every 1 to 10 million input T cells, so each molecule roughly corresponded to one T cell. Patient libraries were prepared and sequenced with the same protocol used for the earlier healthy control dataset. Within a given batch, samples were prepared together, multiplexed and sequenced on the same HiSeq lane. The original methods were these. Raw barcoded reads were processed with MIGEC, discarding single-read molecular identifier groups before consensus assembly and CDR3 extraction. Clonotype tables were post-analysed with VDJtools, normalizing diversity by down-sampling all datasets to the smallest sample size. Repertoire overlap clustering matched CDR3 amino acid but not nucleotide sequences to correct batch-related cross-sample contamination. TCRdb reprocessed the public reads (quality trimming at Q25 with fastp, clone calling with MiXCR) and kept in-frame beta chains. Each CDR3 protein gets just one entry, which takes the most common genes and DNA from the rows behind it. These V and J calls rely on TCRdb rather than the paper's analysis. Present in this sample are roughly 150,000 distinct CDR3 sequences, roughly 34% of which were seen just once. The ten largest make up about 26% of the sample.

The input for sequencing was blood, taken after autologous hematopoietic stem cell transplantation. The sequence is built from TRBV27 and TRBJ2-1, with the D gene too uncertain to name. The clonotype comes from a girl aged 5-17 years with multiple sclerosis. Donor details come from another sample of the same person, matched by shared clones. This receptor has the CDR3 CASGRSSYNEQFF. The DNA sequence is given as TGTGCCAGCGGACGGAGCTCCTACAATGAGCAGTTCTTC.